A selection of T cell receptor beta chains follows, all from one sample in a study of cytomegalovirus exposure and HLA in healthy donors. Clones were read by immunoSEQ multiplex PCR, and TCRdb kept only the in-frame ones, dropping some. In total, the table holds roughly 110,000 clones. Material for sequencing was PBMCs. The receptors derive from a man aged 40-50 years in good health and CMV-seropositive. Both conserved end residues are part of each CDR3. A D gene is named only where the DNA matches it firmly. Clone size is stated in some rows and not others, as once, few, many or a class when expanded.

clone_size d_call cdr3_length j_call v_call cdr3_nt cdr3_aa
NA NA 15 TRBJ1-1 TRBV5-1 TGCGCCAGCAGCTCGGGGGGGGCTAAGAACACTGAAGCTTTCTTT CASSSGGAKNTEAFF
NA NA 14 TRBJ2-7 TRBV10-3 TGTGCCATCAGTGGTGCGGCGGAGAACTACGAGCAGTACTTC CAISGAAENYEQYF
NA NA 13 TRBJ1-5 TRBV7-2 TGTGCCAGCAGCTTAGCAAGAGATCAGCCCCAGCATTTT CASSLARDQPQHF
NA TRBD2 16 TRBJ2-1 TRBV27 TGTGCCAGCAGTTTACAGCGGGGGCAGTCCTACAATGAGCAGTTCTTC CASSLQRGQSYNEQFF
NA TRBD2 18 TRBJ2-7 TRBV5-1 TGCGCCAGCAGCTTGGAGCAGAGCGGGAGGCGGAGCTCCTACGAGCAGTACTTC CASSLEQSGRRSSYEQYF
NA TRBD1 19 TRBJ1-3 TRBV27 TGTGCCAGCAGCTCCCGCCAAACAGGGGGCCCCTTCTCTGGAAACACCATATATTTT CASSSRQTGGPFSGNTIYF
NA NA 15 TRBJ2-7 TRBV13 TGTGCCAGCAGCGTCTTATCGGGACACCCCTACGAGCAGTACTTC CASSVLSGHPYEQYF
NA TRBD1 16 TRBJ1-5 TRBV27 TGTGCCAGCAGTCAACAGGGGGCTAGGGTCAATCAGCCCCAGCATTTT CASSQQGARVNQPQHF
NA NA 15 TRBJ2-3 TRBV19 TGTGCCAGTAGTCTCTCGGGGGACCCGCGTGATACGCAGTATTTT CASSLSGDPRDTQYF
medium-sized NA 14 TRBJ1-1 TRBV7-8 TGTGCCAGCAGCTTAGGGGCCCAGAACACTGAAGCTTTCTTT CASSLGAQNTEAFF
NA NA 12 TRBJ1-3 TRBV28 TGTGCCAGCAGTGAACTAGGAAACACCATATATTTT CASSELGNTIYF
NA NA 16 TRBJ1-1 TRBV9 TGTGCCAGCAGCAACCGAAACACAACAGGTAACACTGAAGCTTTCTTT CASSNRNTTGNTEAFF